A single sample gave rise to the 30 T cell receptor beta chains below, sequenced in a study of T cell responses to AZD1222 COVID-19 vaccine. Some clones are missing from TCRdb's copy, which holds only in-frame ones; the method was immunoSEQ multiplex PCR. The sample holds around 100,000 clones, around 89% seen once. The source material was peripheral blood, sampled on day 0 of AZD1222 vaccination. These receptors originate from an adult in good health.

V usage is TRBV4-3 and J usage is TRBJ1-6, with D unresolved. This CDR3 is 12 amino acids long. Trimming removed 0 bases at V and 10 bases at J, with 4 bases between. Germline V gives CDR1 LGHNA, CDR2 YSLEER. CDR3 sequence: CASSQDSSPLHF. DNA for the CDR3: TGCGCCAGCAGCCAAGACTCCTCACCCCTCCACTTT.

Here the CDR3 reads CASSQGTLGDTQYF. DNA for the CDR3: TGTGCCAGCAGCCAAGGGACTCTAGGCGATACGCAGTATTTT. The chain carries TRBV11-1 and TRBJ2-3; D possibly corresponds to TRBD2 (6 bases). CDR1 and CDR2 (germline): SGHAT, FQDESV (reference sequence). CDR3 length equals 14 residues. V shed 5 bases and J shed 6 bases, with 15 bases lying between them.

For the CDR3, the DNA is TGTGCCAGCCGCTGGACAGGGGGCAGGGAGACCCAGTACTTC. Translated: CASRWTGGRETQYF. This chain links TRBV6-5 with TRBJ2-5; 11 bases agree with TRBD1. This CDR3 region has 14 residues. Per germline, CDR1 MNHEY and CDR2 SVGAGI. Germline trimming cut 8 bases from V and 5 bases from J; bases unmatched to any gene: 7.

This chain connects TRBV13 to TRBJ2-7; 13 bases line up with TRBD2. CDR3 length: 16 residues. The trim removed 5 bases at V and 5 bases at J, leaving 9 bases unmatched. Germline values: CDR1 PRHDT, CDR2 FYEKMQ (reference sequence). Written as DNA, the CDR3 is TGTGCCAGCAGCATGAGACTAGCGGGAGGTTCCAACGAGCAGTACTTC. This sequence encodes CASSMRLAGGSNEQYF.

The J gene is TRBJ1-2, the V gene TRBV5-1; the D gene is possibly TRBD1 (6 bases). V gave up 1 base and J gave up 6 bases, with 10 bases separating them. Germline values: CDR1 SGHRS, CDR2 YFSETQ. This CDR3 region has 13 residues. The CDR3 protein is CASSLTTGNGYTF. In DNA form, the CDR3 reads TGCGCCAGCAGCTTGACGACAGGAAATGGCTACACCTTC.

The chain joins TRBV28 to TRBJ1-3; unclear D gene. Germline assignment: CDR1 MDHEN and CDR2 SYDVKM. V lost 7 bases and J lost 1, with 11 bases in between. The CDR3 sequence is 14 residues long. The CDR3 DNA reads as TGTGCCAGCACCTCATCGGGATCTGGAAACACCATATATTTT. Translated, it gives CASTSSGSGNTIYF. The whole variable domain, filled in from reference TRBV28 and TRBJ1-3, reads DVKVTQSSRYLVKRTGEKVFLECVQDMDHENMFWYRQDPGLGLRLIYFSYDVKMKEKGDIPEGYSVSREKKERFSLILESASTNQTSMYLCASTSSGSGNTIYFGEGSWLTVV.

The CDR3 sequence: CASSLYAGGPGPNEQFF. The CDR3 DNA follows: TGTGCCAGCAGCTTATACGCGGGGGGTCCGGGACCCAATGAGCAGTTCTTC. This chain links TRBV7-9 with TRBJ2-1, with 8 bases fitting TRBD2. V shed 2 bases and J 6 bases; nucleotides not matched to a gene: 12. Germline V gene data show CDR1 as SEHNR and CDR2 as FQNEAQ (reference sequence). The CDR3 runs to 17 residues.

The chain is built from TRBV15 and TRBJ2-2; tentatively, D is TRBD1 or TRBD2 (5 bases each). The germline CDR1 and CDR2 sequences are LNHNV and YYDKDF (reference sequence). The CDR3 is 14 residues long. The ends were cut back, 5 bases at V and 3 bases at J, with 10 bases in the middle. The CDR3 protein is CATSQGGYTGELFF. CDR3 bases: TGTGCCACCAGCCAGGGCGGGTACACCGGGGAGCTGTTTTTT.

The V and J genes are TRBV18 and TRBJ1-3; weak D call: TRBD1 (5 bases). Germline-derived CDR1 and CDR2 are KGHSH and LQKENI. The CDR3 runs 13 residues. The V gene lost 3 bases and the J gene lost 3 bases, with 6 bases spanning the gap. CDR3 protein: CASSPDIGNTIYF. CDR3 in DNA: TGTGCCAGCTCACCGGACATTGGAAACACCATATATTTT.

The chain recombines TRBV6-6 with TRBJ1-1; tentatively, D is TRBD1 (5 bases). V lost 5 bases and J lost 7, with 14 bases in between. CDR3 length equals 13 residues. The germline CDR1 and CDR2 sequences are MNHNY and SVGAGI (reference sequence). The DNA for the CDR3 is TGTGCCAGCAGTCCCCAGGGTCAGGGTGAAGCTTTCTTT. Translating it yields CASSPQGQGEAFF.

The CDR3 here is CASSEGAAASNEAFF. In nucleotides, the CDR3 is TGTGCCAGCAGTGAAGGGGCGGCAGCCTCCAATGAAGCTTTCTTT. The rearrangement joins TRBV6-1 to TRBJ1-1, with no clear D. CDR3 length equals 15 residues. Trimming left V 1 base short and J 7 bases short, with 16 bases between. Looked up from germline, CDR1 is MNHNS and CDR2 is SASEGT.

The chain joins TRBV19 to TRBJ1-2, with 10 positions matching TRBD1. The trim removed 6 bases at V and 2 bases at J, leaving 6 bases unmatched. The CDR3 totals 15 residues. Germline V gives CDR1 LNHDA, CDR2 SQIVND (reference sequence). The chain's CDR3 is CASSSPGQGNYGYTF. The DNA for the CDR3 is TGTGCCAGTAGCTCTCCGGGACAGGGGAACTATGGCTACACCTTC.

This chain's CDR3 is CASSLVVGAYEQYF. DNA for the CDR3: TGTGCCAGCTCACTCGTAGTTGGGGCCTACGAGCAGTACTTC. V gene TRBV18 combines with J gene TRBJ2-7, with D hard to call. Germline V CDR1 and CDR2: KGHSH, LQKENI. Deletions cut 4 bases from V and 2 bases from J, with 12 bases between. This CDR3 is 14 amino acids long.

J is TRBJ1-2 and V is TRBV3-1 (or the pseudogene TRBV3-2); the match to TRBD1 covers 9 bases. The CDR3 has 15 residues. CDR1 LGHDT and CDR2 YNNKEL come from the germline V gene (reference sequence). Unmatched junction bases numbered 3, after V lost 2 bases and J lost 2 bases. DNA for the CDR3: TGTGCCAGCAGCCAACCGGGACAGGGAAACTATGGCTACACCTTC. Encoded protein: CASSQPGQGNYGYTF.

This rearrangement joins TRBV5-1 to TRBJ2-1, with 13 bases fitting TRBD2. The CDR3 contains 16 residues. CDR1 and CDR2 from the germline V gene are SGHRS and YFSETQ. The J segment lost 4 bases and the V segment lost 4 bases, leaving 5 bases of the junction unmatched. CDR3 sequence: CASSNRTSGGYNEQFF. CDR3 nucleotides: TGCGCCAGCAGCAACAGGACTAGCGGGGGATACAATGAGCAGTTCTTC.

V usage is TRBV2 and J usage is TRBJ1-6; possibly TRBD1 for D (5 bases). Germline V gene sequence: CDR1 SNHLY, CDR2 FYNNEI. CDR3 length: 14 amino acids. With 6 bases removed from V and 10 bases from J, the gap between germline ends came to 16 bases. CDR3 nucleotide sequence: TGTGCCAGCAGCGGCAGGGTGGGCGGATCACCCCTCCACTTT. It translates to CASSGRVGGSPLHF.

In this sample, this clone turned up once. The chain has TRBV4-3 and TRBJ2-7; the match to TRBD1 covers 8 bases. This CDR3 spans 15 amino acids. From germline, CDR1 is LGHNA and CDR2 YSLEER. Trimming cost V 2 bases and J 3 bases; bases outside gene matches: 6. CDR3 sequence (DNA): TGCGCCAGCAGCCAATCGGGGACAGGCCACTACGAGCAGTACTTC. Translating gives CASSQSGTGHYEQYF.

The J gene is TRBJ1-2, the V gene TRBV29-1; the match to TRBD1 covers 9 bases. In germline, CDR1 is SQVTM, CDR2 ANQGSEA. The CDR3 sequence is 14 residues long. Losses at the gene ends were 5 bases for V and 6 bases for J; bases not matched to a gene: 10. DNA of the CDR3: TGCAGCGTTTTACAGGGGGCCTACGTGGATGGCTACACCTTC. Its protein is CSVLQGAYVDGYTF.

The chain recombines TRBV2 with TRBJ1-2; D perhaps matches TRBD1 (5 bases). CDR1 is SNHLY, CDR2 FYNNEI, per germline. The CDR3 loop spans 12 amino acids. Trimming took 9 bases from V and 2 from J, leaving 10 bases between them. The CDR3 region has the DNA TGTGCCAGGGGGCAGTCGAACTATGGCTACACCTTC. The encoded protein is CARGQSNYGYTF.

The CDR3 DNA is TGTGCCAGCAGCTTGAGGAGCGGGGGAGCCACCTACAATGAGCAGTTCTTC. It encodes CASSLRSGGATYNEQFF. The rearrangement joins TRBV5-4 to TRBJ2-1; 8 nucleotides align to TRBD2. CDR3 length: 17 residues. V lost 1 base and J lost 2; bases outside the gene matches: 8. Per germline, CDR1 SGHNT and CDR2 YYREEE (reference sequence).

The CDR3 nucleotides are TGCGCCAGCAGCCAAGCAGGGGCTGGTAACACTGAAGCTTTCTTT. It is translated as CASSQAGAGNTEAFF. The chain carries TRBV4-1 and TRBJ1-1, with TRBD1 as a possible D gene (6 bases). CDR1 is MGHRA and CDR2 is YSYEKL in the germline V gene. The CDR3 spans 15 residues. The ends were cut back, 1 base at V and 2 bases at J, with 11 bases in the middle.

The chain joins TRBV4-3 to TRBJ1-4; 9 nucleotides match TRBD1. The V gene's germline CDR1 is LGHNA and CDR2 YSLEER. The CDR3 covers 16 residues. The junction had 11 bases not matched to a gene; V was cut back by 3 bases and J by 9 bases. This CDR3 is CASSQPPGTGSQKLFF. The CDR3 DNA is TGCGCCAGCAGCCAGCCCCCCGGGACAGGGTCGCAAAAACTGTTTTTT.

V usage is TRBV24-1 and J usage is TRBJ1-1; TRBD1 matches at 9 bases. The CDR3 is 17 residues long. The V gene's germline CDR1 is KGHDR and CDR2 SFDVKD. V gave up 5 bases and J gave up 0 bases; unmatched junction bases: 9. The CDR3 DNA reads TGTGCCACCAGTGGTCGGACAGGGGAGGGGGTGAACACTGAAGCTTTCTTT. It specifies CATSGRTGEGVNTEAFF.

A few counts support this clone. The chain carries TRBV7-2 and TRBJ2-7; weak D call: TRBD2 (7 bases). The germline V gene has CDR1 SGHTA and CDR2 FQGNSA. The CDR3 runs to 15 residues. Deletions cut 7 bases from V and 4 bases from J, with 20 bases between. This CDR3 reads CASKSAWGGSYEQYF. CDR3 nucleotide sequence: TGTGCCAGCAAATCAGCCTGGGGGGGCTCGTACGAGCAGTACTTC.

The V gene is TRBV6-4, the J gene TRBJ2-3; the D is unclear. V was cut by 3 bases and J by 1 base, with 5 bases left in between. Germline loops: CDR1 MRHNA, CDR2 SNTAGT. The CDR3 is made up of 13 amino acids. Here the CDR3 DNA reads TGTGCCAGCAGTGAACAGCGCACAGATACGCAGTATTTT. Translated, it gives CASSEQRTDTQYF.

The chain couples TRBV12-3 or TRBV12-4 to TRBJ1-2; a weak D match, TRBD1 (6 bases). The V end was cut by 6 bases, the J end by 2 bases, with 10 bases between. The CDR3 totals 13 residues. In nucleotides, the CDR3 is TGTGCCAGCAGACAGGGTTTGAACTATGGCTACACCTTC. As protein: CASRQGLNYGYTF.

This chain uses TRBV15 with TRBJ1-5; D possibly corresponds to TRBD1 (6 bases). The V gene lost 5 bases and the J gene lost 2 bases, with 19 bases spanning the gap. Germline loops: CDR1 LNHNV, CDR2 YYDKDF (reference sequence). The CDR3 length is 17 residues. CDR3 DNA sequence: TGTGCCACCAGCCCTCACGGGGGGGCCCTTCGCAATCAGCCCCAGCATTTT. It is translated as CATSPHGGALRNQPQHF.

The CDR3 spells CASSYILGGAGDQPQHF. The CDR3 DNA reads as TGTGCCAGCAGTTACATCCTGGGGGGCGCGGGAGATCAGCCCCAGCATTTT. The chain carries TRBV6-2 or TRBV6-3 and TRBJ1-5; D might be TRBD1 (6 bases). CDR1 MNHEY and CDR2 SVGEGT come from the germline V gene. The V gene lost 2 bases and the J gene lost 5 bases, with 19 bases spanning the gap. The CDR3 length is 17 residues.

The V call is TRBV5-5, the J call TRBJ2-2; no clear D. Trimming cost V 5 bases and J 7 bases, with 15 bases left between them. The CDR3 length is 14 residues. Germline V gives CDR1 SGHKS, CDR2 YYEKEE (reference sequence). In nucleotides, the CDR3 is TGTGCCAGCAGGGCGCCAAACCAAGGCGGGGAGCTGTTTTTT. This gives the protein CASRAPNQGGELFF.

The genes are TRBV7-9 and TRBJ2-7; 12 bases match TRBD1. The V gene's germline CDR1 is SEHNR and CDR2 FQNEAQ (reference sequence). The CDR3 spans 15 residues. V lost 5 bases and J lost 9; bases outside the gene matches: 11. The CDR3 sequence: CASSPPGQGAIGQYF. CDR3 nucleotides: TGTGCCAGCAGCCCGCCGGGACAGGGGGCAATAGGGCAGTACTTC.